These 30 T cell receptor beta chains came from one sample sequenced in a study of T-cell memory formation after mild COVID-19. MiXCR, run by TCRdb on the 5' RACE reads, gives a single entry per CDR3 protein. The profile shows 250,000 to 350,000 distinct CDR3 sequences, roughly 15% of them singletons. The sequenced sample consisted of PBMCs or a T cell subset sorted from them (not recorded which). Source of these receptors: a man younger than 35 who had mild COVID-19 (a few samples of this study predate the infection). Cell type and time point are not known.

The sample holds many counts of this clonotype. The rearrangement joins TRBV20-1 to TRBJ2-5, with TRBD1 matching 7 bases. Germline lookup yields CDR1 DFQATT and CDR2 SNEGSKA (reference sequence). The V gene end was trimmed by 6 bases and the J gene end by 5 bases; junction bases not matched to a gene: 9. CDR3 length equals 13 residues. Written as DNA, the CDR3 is TGCAGTGCCGCTCCCGACAGGGCGGAGACCCAGTACTTC. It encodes CSAAPDRAETQYF.

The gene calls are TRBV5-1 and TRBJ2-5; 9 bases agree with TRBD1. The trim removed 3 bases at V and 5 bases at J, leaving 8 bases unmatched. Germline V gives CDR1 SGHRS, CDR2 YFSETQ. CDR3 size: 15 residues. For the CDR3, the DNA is TGCGCCAGCAGCTCTACAGGGGGCGAGGAGGAGACCCAGTACTTC. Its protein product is CASSSTGGEEETQYF.

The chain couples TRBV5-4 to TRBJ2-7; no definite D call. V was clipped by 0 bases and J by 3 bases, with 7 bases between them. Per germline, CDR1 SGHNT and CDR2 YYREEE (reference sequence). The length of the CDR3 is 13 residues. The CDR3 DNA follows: TGTGCCAGCAGCTTGGACCGTTACTACGAGCAGTACGTC. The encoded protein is CASSLDRYYEQYV.

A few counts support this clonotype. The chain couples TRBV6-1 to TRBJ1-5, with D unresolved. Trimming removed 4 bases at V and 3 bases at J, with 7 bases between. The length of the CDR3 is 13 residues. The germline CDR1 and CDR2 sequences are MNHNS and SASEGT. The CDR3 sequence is CASSGGYNQPQHF. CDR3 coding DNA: TGTGCCAGCAGTGGTGGGTACAATCAGCCCCAGCATTTT.

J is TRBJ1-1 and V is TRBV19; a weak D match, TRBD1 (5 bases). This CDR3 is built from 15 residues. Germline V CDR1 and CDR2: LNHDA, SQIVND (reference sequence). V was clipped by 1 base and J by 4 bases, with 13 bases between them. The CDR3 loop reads CASSIGGGASTEAFF. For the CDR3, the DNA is TGTGCCAGTAGTATAGGAGGCGGGGCGAGCACTGAAGCTTTCTTT.

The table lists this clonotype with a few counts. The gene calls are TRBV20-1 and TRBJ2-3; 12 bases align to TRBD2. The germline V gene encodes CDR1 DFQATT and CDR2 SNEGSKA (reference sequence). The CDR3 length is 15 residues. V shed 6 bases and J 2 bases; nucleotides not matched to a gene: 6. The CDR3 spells CSAKRTSGVTDTQYF. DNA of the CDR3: TGCAGTGCCAAAAGGACTAGCGGGGTCACAGATACGCAGTATTTT.

This chain's CDR3 is CASSQILRNTEAFF. In DNA, the CDR3 is TGCGCCAGCAGCCAAATCCTGCGGAACACTGAAGCTTTCTTT. The chain combines TRBV4-1 with TRBJ1-1; the D is unclear. With 2 bases removed from V and 1 base from J, the gap between germline ends came to 8 bases. From germline, CDR1 is MGHRA and CDR2 YSYEKL. The CDR3 is made up of 14 amino acids.

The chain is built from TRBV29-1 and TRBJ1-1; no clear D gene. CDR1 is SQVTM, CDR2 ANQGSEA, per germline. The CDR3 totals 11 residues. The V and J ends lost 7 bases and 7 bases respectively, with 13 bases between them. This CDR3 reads CSAVGRSEAFF. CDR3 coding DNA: TGCAGCGCCGTCGGGAGGAGTGAAGCTTTCTTT.

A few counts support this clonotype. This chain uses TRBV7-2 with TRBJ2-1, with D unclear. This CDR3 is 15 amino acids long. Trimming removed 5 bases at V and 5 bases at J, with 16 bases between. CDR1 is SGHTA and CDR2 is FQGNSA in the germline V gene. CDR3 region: CASSPPGLGHNEQFF. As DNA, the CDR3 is TGTGCCAGCAGCCCACCGGGCCTAGGACACAATGAGCAGTTCTTC.

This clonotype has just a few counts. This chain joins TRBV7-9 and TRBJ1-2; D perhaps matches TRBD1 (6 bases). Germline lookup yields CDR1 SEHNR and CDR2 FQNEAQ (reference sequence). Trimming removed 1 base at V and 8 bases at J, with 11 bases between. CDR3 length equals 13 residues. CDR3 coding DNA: TGTGCCAGCAGCTTAGTTCAGGGGCGCGGCTACACCTTC. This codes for CASSLVQGRGYTF.

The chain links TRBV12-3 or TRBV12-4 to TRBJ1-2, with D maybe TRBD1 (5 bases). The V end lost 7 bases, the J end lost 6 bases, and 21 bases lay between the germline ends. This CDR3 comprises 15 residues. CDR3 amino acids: CASTLRRGSVNGYTF. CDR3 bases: TGTGCCAGCACTCTGCGTCGGGGGAGTGTGAATGGCTACACCTTC.

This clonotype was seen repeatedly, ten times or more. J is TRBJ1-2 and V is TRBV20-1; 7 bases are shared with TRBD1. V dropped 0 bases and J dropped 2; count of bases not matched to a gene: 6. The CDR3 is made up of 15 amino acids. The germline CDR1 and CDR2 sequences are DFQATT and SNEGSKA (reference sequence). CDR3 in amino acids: CSARDSARGNYGYTF. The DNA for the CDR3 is TGCAGTGCTAGAGATTCGGCCAGGGGGAACTATGGCTACACCTTC.

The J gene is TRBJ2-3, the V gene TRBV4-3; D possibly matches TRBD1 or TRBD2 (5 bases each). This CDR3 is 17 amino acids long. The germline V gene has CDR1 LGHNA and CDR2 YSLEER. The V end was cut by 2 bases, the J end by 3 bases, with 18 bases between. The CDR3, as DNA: TGCGCCAGCAGCCAAACCTGGCCCCTATGGGGGACAGATACGCAGTATTTT. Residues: CASSQTWPLWGTDTQYF.

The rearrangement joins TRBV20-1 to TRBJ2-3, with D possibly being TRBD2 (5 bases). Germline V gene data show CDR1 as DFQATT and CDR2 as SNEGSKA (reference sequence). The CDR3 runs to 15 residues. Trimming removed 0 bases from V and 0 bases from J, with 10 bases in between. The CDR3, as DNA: TGCAGTGCTAGAGATTCAGGCGGGAGCACAGATACGCAGTATTTT. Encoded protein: CSARDSGGSTDTQYF.

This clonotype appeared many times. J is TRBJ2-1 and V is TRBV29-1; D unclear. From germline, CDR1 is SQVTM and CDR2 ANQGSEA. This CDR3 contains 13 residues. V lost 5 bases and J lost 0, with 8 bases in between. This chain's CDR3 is CSVRTGSYNEQFF. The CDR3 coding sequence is TGCAGCGTTAGGACCGGCTCCTACAATGAGCAGTTCTTC.

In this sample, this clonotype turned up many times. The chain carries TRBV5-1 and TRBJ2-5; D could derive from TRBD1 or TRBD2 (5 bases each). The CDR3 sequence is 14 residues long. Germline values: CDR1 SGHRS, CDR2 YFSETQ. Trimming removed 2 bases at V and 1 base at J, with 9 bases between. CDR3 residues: CASSLEGIQETQYF. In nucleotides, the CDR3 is TGCGCCAGCAGCTTAGAGGGGATCCAAGAGACCCAGTACTTC.

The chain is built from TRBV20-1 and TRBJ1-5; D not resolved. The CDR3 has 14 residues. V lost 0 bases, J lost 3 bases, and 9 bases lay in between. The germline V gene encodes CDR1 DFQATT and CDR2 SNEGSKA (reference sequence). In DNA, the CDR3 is TGCAGTGCTAGAGAGGGCGCTTACAATCAGCCCCAGCATTTT. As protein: CSAREGAYNQPQHF.

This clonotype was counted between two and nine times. CDR3 bases: TGCAGCCCCGAGACAGGGGGCACTAATTCACCCCTCCACTTT. It specifies CSPETGGTNSPLHF. The genes are TRBV29-1 and TRBJ1-6, with 10 bases aligning to TRBD1. Germline CDR1 SQVTM, CDR2 ANQGSEA. The ends lost 8 bases at V and 6 bases at J; junction bases unmatched: 7. The CDR3 totals 14 residues.

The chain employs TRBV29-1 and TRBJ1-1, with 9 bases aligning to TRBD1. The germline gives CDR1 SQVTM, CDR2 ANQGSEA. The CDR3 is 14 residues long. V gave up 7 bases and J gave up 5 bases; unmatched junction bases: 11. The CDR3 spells CSGEYRGRGTEAFF. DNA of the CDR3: TGCAGCGGAGAATACAGGGGGCGCGGAACTGAAGCTTTCTTT.

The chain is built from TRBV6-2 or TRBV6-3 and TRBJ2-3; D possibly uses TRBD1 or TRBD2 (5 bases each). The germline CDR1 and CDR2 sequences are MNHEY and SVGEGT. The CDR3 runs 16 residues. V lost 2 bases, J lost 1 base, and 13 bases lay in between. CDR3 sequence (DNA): TGTGCCAGCAGTTACCTCAGGGACCCACGCACAGATACGCAGTATTTT. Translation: CASSYLRDPRTDTQYF.

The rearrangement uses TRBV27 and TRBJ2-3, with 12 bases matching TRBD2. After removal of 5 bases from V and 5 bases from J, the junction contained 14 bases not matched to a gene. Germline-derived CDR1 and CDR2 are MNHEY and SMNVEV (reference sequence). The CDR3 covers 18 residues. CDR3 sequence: CASSPGLAGTIRRDTQYF. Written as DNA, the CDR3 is TGTGCCAGCAGTCCCGGACTAGCGGGGACAATTCGCAGAGATACGCAGTATTTT.

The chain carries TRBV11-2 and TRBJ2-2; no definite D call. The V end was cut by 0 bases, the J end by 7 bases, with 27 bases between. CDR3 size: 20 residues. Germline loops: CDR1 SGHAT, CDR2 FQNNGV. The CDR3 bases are TGTGCCAGCAGCTTAGATTCGAGAAGGGTCCTTCTAACCCCCCACGGGGAGCTGTTTTTT. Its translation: CASSLDSRRVLLTPHGELFF.

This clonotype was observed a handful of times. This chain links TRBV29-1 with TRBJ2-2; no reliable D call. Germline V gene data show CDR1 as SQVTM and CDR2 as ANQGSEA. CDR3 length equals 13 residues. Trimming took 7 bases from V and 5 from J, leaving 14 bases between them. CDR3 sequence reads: CSASAAVTGELFF. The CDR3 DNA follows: TGCAGCGCCTCGGCGGCAGTTACCGGGGAGCTGTTTTTT.

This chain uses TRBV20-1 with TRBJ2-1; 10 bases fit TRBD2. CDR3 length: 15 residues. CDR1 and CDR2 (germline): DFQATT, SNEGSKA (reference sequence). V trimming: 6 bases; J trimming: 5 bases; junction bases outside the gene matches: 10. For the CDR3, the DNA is TGCAGTGCCACAGCGGGGGGGCCGGAAAACAATGAGCAGTTCTTC. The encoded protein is CSATAGGPENNEQFF.

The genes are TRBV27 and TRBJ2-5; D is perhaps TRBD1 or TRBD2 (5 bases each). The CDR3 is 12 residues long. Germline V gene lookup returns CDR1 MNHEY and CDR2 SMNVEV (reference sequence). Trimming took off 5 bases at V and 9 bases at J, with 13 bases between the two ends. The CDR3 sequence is CASSPLLGAQYF. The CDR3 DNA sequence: TGTGCCAGCAGTCCCCTTTTGGGGGCCCAGTACTTC.

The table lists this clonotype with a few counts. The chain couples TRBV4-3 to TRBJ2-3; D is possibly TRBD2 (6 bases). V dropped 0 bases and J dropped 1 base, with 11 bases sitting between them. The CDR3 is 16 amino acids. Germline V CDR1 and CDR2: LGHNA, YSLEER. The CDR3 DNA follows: TGCGCCAGCAGCCAAGAGGTCCCGGGGGGCACAGATACGCAGTATTTT. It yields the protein CASSQEVPGGTDTQYF.

The CDR3 loop reads CASSVRDGRYNEQFF. CDR3 in DNA: TGTGCCAGCAGCGTACGGGACGGGAGGTACAATGAGCAGTTCTTC. The rearrangement uses TRBV9 and TRBJ2-1; 7 nucleotides align to TRBD2. The CDR3 runs 15 residues. The trim removed 1 base at V and 4 bases at J, leaving 5 bases unmatched. Germline V lookup: CDR1 SGDLS, CDR2 YYNGEE.

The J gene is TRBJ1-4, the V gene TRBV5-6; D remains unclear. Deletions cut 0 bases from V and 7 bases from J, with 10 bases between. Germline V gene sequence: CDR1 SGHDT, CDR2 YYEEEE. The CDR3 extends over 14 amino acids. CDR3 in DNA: TGTGCCAGCAGCTTGGTTTCGATTCCTGAAAAACTGTTTTTT. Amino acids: CASSLVSIPEKLFF.

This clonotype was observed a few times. DNA of the CDR3: TGTGCCAGCAGCGAACAGGGGGCGAAGCAGCCCCAGCATTTT. Translating gives CASSEQGAKQPQHF. The chain combines TRBV9 with TRBJ1-5; 9 positions agree with TRBD1. Germline lookup yields CDR1 SGDLS and CDR2 YYNGEE. This CDR3 comprises 14 residues. The V segment lost 3 bases and the J segment 7 bases; nucleotides outside the gene matches: 5.

This chain's CDR3 is CASSPLSRGNSPLHF. The CDR3 nucleotides are TGTGCCAGCAGCCCCCTAAGCAGGGGTAACTCACCCCTCCACTTT. The chain combines TRBV7-9 with TRBJ1-6; possibly TRBD1 for D (6 bases). CDR3 length equals 15 residues. V lost 5 bases, J lost 10 bases, and 18 bases lay in between. CDR1 is SEHNR and CDR2 is FQNEAQ in the germline V gene (reference sequence).